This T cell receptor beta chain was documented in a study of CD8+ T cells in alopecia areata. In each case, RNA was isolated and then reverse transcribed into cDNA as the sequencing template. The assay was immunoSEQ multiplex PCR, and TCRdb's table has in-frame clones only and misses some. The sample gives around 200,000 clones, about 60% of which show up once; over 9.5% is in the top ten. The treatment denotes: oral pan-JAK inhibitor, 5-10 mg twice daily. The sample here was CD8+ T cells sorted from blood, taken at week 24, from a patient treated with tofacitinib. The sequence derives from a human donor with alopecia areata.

This CDR3 is CASSSGGDYGYTF. In DNA, the CDR3 is TGTGCCAGCAGCTCGGGAGGGGACTATGGCTACACCTTC. The chain is built from TRBV7-9 and TRBJ1-2; tentatively, D is TRBD1 (5 bases). In germline, CDR1 is SEHNR, CDR2 FQNEAQ (reference sequence). CDR3 size: 13 residues. Trimming stripped 4 bases from V and 3 bases from J, with 9 bases between.